A selection of T cell receptor beta chains follows, all from one sample in a study of CD8+ T cells in alopecia areata. The assay was immunoSEQ multiplex PCR, and TCRdb's table has in-frame clones only and misses some. The sample comprises about 20,000 clones, roughly 60% of which are singletons, and 4.5% rests with the top ten. The sample was CD4+ Tregs sorted from blood. Receptors originate from a human donor with alopecia areata. CDR3s include the opening cysteine and the closing phenylalanine or tryptophan. D genes are given only for firm matches. Clone size is stated in some rows and not others, as once, few, many or a class when expanded.

TRBV29-1	-	TRBJ1-1	-	CSVGGRISVF	TGCAGCGTTGGGGGCAGGATCTCCGTCTTT
TRBV28	TRBD1	TRBJ2-5	few	CASQNNRGLEETQYF	TGTGCCAGTCAAAATAACAGGGGCCTAGAAGAGACCCAGTACTTC
TRBV19	-	TRBJ2-1	-	CASSMGAISGEQFF	TGTGCCAGTAGTATGGGAGCCATCTCGGGGGAGCAGTTCTTC
TRBV28	TRBD1	TRBJ1-4	-	CASSSYRGRNEKLFF	TGTGCCAGCAGTTCGTACAGGGGGCGAAATGAAAAACTGTTTTTT
TRBV5-1	-	TRBJ1-1	-	CASSLVFGRVSVTEAFF	TGCGCCAGCAGCTTGGTTTTCGGGCGAGTGTCGGTCACTGAAGCTTTCTTT
TRBV28	-	TRBJ2-5	-	CASSFFLLGWGAQYF	TGTGCCAGCAGTTTCTTCTTGCTCGGATGGGGAGCCCAGTACTTC
TRBV19	TRBD1	TRBJ1-5	few	CATADRVVQPQHF	TGTGCCACGGCGGACAGGGTCGTCCAGCCCCAGCATTTT
TRBV30	TRBD1	TRBJ1-1	-	CAWGQDEAFF	TGTGCCTGGGGACAGGATGAAGCTTTCTTT
TRBV18	TRBD1	TRBJ1-3	few	CASSAGQGRNTIYF	TGTGCCAGCTCAGCCGGACAGGGCAGAAACACCATATATTTT
TRBV10-3	TRBD1	TRBJ2-7	-	CAISESGQGYEYF	TGTGCCATCAGTGAGTCGGGACAGGGATATGAGTACTTC
TRBV6-1	TRBD2	TRBJ2-7	-	CASSEFVAGGQEQYF	TGTGCCAGCAGTGAATTTGTAGCGGGGGGGCAGGAGCAGTACTTC
TRBV5-1	-	TRBJ1-2	-	CASSETGYYGYTF	TGCGCCAGCAGCGAAACAGGGTACTATGGCTACACCTTC
TRBV21-1	-	TRBJ2-5	-	CASSKVDGHCQETQYF	TGTGCCAGCAGCAAAGTGGACGGGCATTGCCAAGAGACCCAGTACTTC
TRBV5-1	-	TRBJ1-2	-	CASSGPKQGNYGYTF	TGCGCCAGCAGCGGCCCAAAACAGGGTAACTATGGCTACACCTTC
TRBV7-9	-	TRBJ2-5	few	CASSLSGGWAETQYF	TGTGCCAGCAGCTTATCCGGTGGCTGGGCGGAGACCCAGTACTTC
TRBV30	-	TRBJ1-2	-	CAWSERRNTYGYTF	TGTGCCTGGAGTGAGAGACGGAATACCTATGGCTACACCTTC
TRBV5-8	-	TRBJ2-3	-	CASSLGGSTDTQYF	TGTGCCAGCAGCTTGGGGGGAAGCACAGATACGCAGTATTTT
TRBV28	-	TRBJ1-1	-	CASSLGRGAFF	TGTGCCAGCAGCCTCGGCAGGGGAGCTTTCTTT
TRBV7-2	-	TRBJ2-7	-	CASSRGGVSTYEQYF	TGTGCCAGCAGCAGAGGTGGGGTCTCAACCTACGAGCAGTACTTC
TRBV27	TRBD1	TRBJ2-7	once	CASAKQGPSYSYEQYF	TGTGCCAGTGCCAAACAGGGGCCCTCTTACTCCTACGAGCAGTACTTC
TRBV30	-	TRBJ2-1	-	CAWGQDYNEQFF	TGTGCCTGGGGCCAGGACTACAATGAGCAGTTCTTC
TRBV9	TRBD2	TRBJ2-1	-	CASSVGGSGSYNEQFF	TGTGCCAGCAGCGTAGGAGGTAGCGGGAGCTACAATGAGCAGTTCTTC
TRBV15	-	TRBJ2-3	-	CATSMIGGSDTQYF	TGTGCCACCAGCATGATAGGGGGTTCAGATACGCAGTATTTT
TRBV30	-	TRBJ1-2	-	CAWSLLQPHGYTF	TGTGCCTGGAGTCTGTTACAGCCGCATGGCTACACCTTC
TRBV28	-	TRBJ1-2	-	CASTADGRVYGYTF	TGTGCCAGCACCGCGGACGGGCGGGTTTATGGCTACACCTTC
TRBV6-6	-	TRBJ2-2	-	CASSSGSGELFF	TGTGCCAGCAGTTCAGGGTCCGGGGAGCTGTTTTTT
TRBV7-3	-	TRBJ2-3	-	CASSSTGFTDTQYF	TGTGCCAGCAGCTCTACAGGGTTCACAGATACGCAGTATTTT